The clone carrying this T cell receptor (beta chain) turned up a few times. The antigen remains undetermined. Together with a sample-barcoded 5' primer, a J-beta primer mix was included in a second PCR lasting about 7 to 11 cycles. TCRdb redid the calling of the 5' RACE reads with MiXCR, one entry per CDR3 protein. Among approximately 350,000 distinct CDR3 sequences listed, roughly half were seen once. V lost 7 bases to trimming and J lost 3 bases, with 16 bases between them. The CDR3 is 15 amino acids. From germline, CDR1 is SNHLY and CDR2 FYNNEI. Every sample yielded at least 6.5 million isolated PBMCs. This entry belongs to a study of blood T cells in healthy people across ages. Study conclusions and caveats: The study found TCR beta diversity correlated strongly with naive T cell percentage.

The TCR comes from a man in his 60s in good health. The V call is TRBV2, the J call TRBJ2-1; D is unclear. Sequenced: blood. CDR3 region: CASTETDIYYNEQFF. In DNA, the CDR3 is TGTGCCAGCACCGAGACCGACATTTACTACAATGAGCAGTTCTTC.